Below are 2 T cell receptor beta chains sequenced from a single sample in a study of technical replicates of blood from a handful of donors. The assay was immunoSEQ multiplex PCR, and TCRdb's table has in-frame clones only and misses some. Seen here are about 83,000 clones, about 94% observed once, and the top ten hold about 0.25%. Sequences were obtained from T cells isolated from PBMCs. Every receptor here comes from a human donor in good health.

The J gene is TRBJ2-2, the V gene TRBV5-1; tentatively, D is TRBD2 (6 bases). CDR1 and CDR2 (germline): SGHRS, YFSETQ. CDR3 length: 15 amino acids. Trimming stripped 3 bases from V and 5 bases from J, with 14 bases between. The CDR3 DNA is TGCGCCAGCAGCTGGAGGGGCCCCGGGACCGGGGAGCTGTTTTTT. Translating gives CASSWRGPGTGELFF.

The chain is built from TRBV9 and TRBJ1-2; TRBD1 matches at 10 bases. The J segment lost 8 bases and the V segment lost 3 bases, leaving 4 bases of the junction unmatched. The CDR3 runs to 13 residues. CDR1 and CDR2 from the germline V gene are SGDLS and YYNGEE. The CDR3 nucleotides read TGTGCCAGCAGCGCCGGGACAGGGGTGGGCTACACCTTC. It yields the protein CASSAGTGVGYTF.